Below, 24 T cell receptor beta chains from the same sample are listed, as sequenced in a study of cytomegalovirus exposure and HLA in healthy donors. 60 Vbeta and 13 Jbeta primers were used in PCR. Data came from immunoSEQ multiplex PCR; TCRdb stores just in-frame clones and leaves some out. The sample consists of 130,000 or so clones, 84% of them appearing once. The sample consisted of PBMCs. All receptors come from a woman in her late teens or twenties in good health and CMV-seropositive.

The CDR3 loop reads CSVGGTGLTYEQYF. CDR3 coding DNA: TGCAGCGTTGGGGGGACAGGGTTGACCTACGAGCAGTACTTC. V usage is TRBV29-1 and J usage is TRBJ2-7; 9 bases are shared with TRBD1. Trimming took 4 bases from V and 2 from J; bases not matched to a gene: 6. The length of the CDR3 is 14 residues. From germline, CDR1 is SQVTM and CDR2 ANQGSEA.

The rearrangement uses TRBV15 and TRBJ1-6; TRBD1 aligns across 11 bases. CDR3 length: 18 residues. CDR1 is LNHNV, CDR2 YYDKDF, per germline (reference sequence). V shed 5 bases, J shed 11 bases, and the junction held 17 bases outside the gene matches. In DNA, the CDR3 is TGTGCCACCAGCGGACCCGGGACAGGGGGTACAGTGGTTCCACCCCTCCACTTT. Protein sequence: CATSGPGTGGTVVPPLHF.

In this sample, this clone turned up once. V gene TRBV27 combines with J gene TRBJ2-6; possibly TRBD1 for D (6 bases). From germline, CDR1 is MNHEY and CDR2 SMNVEV (reference sequence). V lost 7 bases, J lost 0 bases, and 16 bases lay in between. The CDR3 has 17 residues. This CDR3 reads CASKGLQGPSGANVLTF. CDR3 nucleotides: TGTGCCAGCAAGGGATTACAGGGACCCTCTGGGGCCAACGTCCTGACTTTC.

This chain links TRBV5-4 with TRBJ2-1; D not resolved. Per the germline V gene, CDR1 is SGHNT and CDR2 is YYREEE (reference sequence). The ends were cut back, 0 bases at V and 8 bases at J, with 6 bases in the middle. The CDR3 contains 12 residues. The CDR3 coding sequence is TGTGCCAGCAGCTTGGGGGCCCATGAGCAGTTCTTC. Translating gives CASSLGAHEQFF.

This chain links TRBV5-1 with TRBJ2-3; 10 bases align to TRBD2. The CDR3 spans 14 residues. Per the germline V gene, CDR1 is SGHRS and CDR2 is YFSETQ. V gave up 1 base and J gave up 6 bases; unmatched junction bases: 2. For the CDR3, the DNA is TGCGCCAGCAGCTTGACTAGCGGGGACGATACGCAGTATTTT. Translation gives CASSLTSGDDTQYF.

This chain joins TRBV9 and TRBJ2-7, with D maybe TRBD2 (7 bases). The germline CDR1 and CDR2 sequences are SGDLS and YYNGEE. V was pared by 4 bases and J by 2 bases, with 16 bases between. This CDR3 has 15 residues. CDR3 sequence: CASSTRAGATYEQYF. CDR3 nucleotides: TGTGCCAGCAGCACCAGGGCGGGGGCTACCTACGAGCAGTACTTC.

V and J are TRBV19 and TRBJ2-1, with TRBD2 as a possible D gene (5 bases). V was cut by 2 bases and J by 0 bases, with 11 bases left in between. There are 16 residues in the CDR3. Germline CDR1 reads LNHDA; CDR2 reads SQIVND (reference sequence). CDR3 loop: CASSILNRGSYNEQFF. CDR3 DNA sequence: TGTGCCAGTAGTATACTTAACCGGGGCTCCTACAATGAGCAGTTCTTC.

The count of this clone is one. The chain's CDR3 is CASSQDGAGGLGPLHF. The CDR3 bases are TGCGCCAGCAGCCAAGATGGGGCAGGGGGACTCGGACCCCTCCACTTT. This sequence joins TRBV4-1 and TRBJ1-6; 7 nucleotides align to TRBD1. V lost 0 bases to trimming and J lost 12 bases; unmatched junction nucleotides: 11. The V gene's germline CDR1 is MGHRA and CDR2 YSYEKL. CDR3 length equals 16 residues.

The chain is built from TRBV10-3 and TRBJ2-6, with a weak D call TRBD2 (6 bases). This CDR3 contains 16 residues. The V and J ends lost 8 bases and 1 base respectively, with 15 bases between them. In germline, CDR1 is ENHRY, CDR2 SYGVKD. In DNA, the CDR3 is TGTGCCATCGGTCCCATGGGGACTTCTGGGGCCAACGTCCTGACTTTC. The encoded protein is CAIGPMGTSGANVLTF.

The rearrangement links TRBV20-1 to TRBJ2-3; no clear D gene. Trimming pared 3 bases from V and 6 bases from J, leaving 7 bases between. Germline CDR1 reads DFQATT; CDR2 reads SNEGSKA (reference sequence). The CDR3 length is 11 residues. The CDR3 here is CSARTPDTQYF. The CDR3 DNA is TGCAGTGCTAGGACTCCTGATACGCAGTATTTT.

The chain carries TRBV7-7 and TRBJ2-5; 8 bases match TRBD2. The V segment lost 3 bases and the J segment 5 bases; nucleotides outside the gene matches: 8. In germline, CDR1 is SSHAT, CDR2 FNYEAQ (reference sequence). The CDR3 extends over 15 amino acids. This chain's CDR3 is CASSFSAGEGETQYF. CDR3 DNA: TGTGCCAGCAGCTTCTCAGCGGGGGAGGGGGAGACCCAGTACTTC.

This clone was detected once. The rearrangement uses TRBV6-1 and TRBJ2-5; possible D gene TRBD1, 5 bases. Germline assignment: CDR1 MNHNS and CDR2 SASEGT. CDR3 length: 13 amino acids. V lost 6 bases to trimming and J lost 2 bases, with 10 bases between them. CDR3 residues: CASRGLGQETQYF. The DNA for the CDR3 is TGTGCCAGCAGGGGGCTGGGGCAAGAGACCCAGTACTTC.

This clone showed up just once. The V gene is TRBV27, the J gene TRBJ2-2; D remains unclear. CDR1 MNHEY and CDR2 SMNVEV come from the germline V gene (reference sequence). This CDR3 comprises 15 residues. Between the trimmed V and J ends, which lost 1 base and 2 bases, there was a span of 8 bases. CDR3 protein: CASSLWALNTGELFF. CDR3 nucleotides: TGTGCCAGCAGTTTATGGGCCCTAAACACCGGGGAGCTGTTTTTT.

The chain couples TRBV2 to TRBJ2-4; D call uncertain. CDR1 and CDR2 from the germline V gene are SNHLY and FYNNEI. V dropped 6 bases and J dropped 3 bases, with 6 bases sitting between them. The CDR3 runs to 12 residues. CDR3 loop: CASRHDKNIQYF. In DNA form, the CDR3 reads TGTGCCAGCAGACACGACAAAAACATTCAGTACTTC.

The J gene is TRBJ1-1, the V gene TRBV27; D possibly corresponds to TRBD1 (5 bases). Germline V gene lookup returns CDR1 MNHEY and CDR2 SMNVEV (reference sequence). The CDR3 extends over 14 amino acids. V gave up 6 bases and J gave up 0 bases, with 11 bases separating them. CDR3 nucleotide sequence: TGTGCCAGCAGCAGGCAGGACATGAACACTGAAGCTTTCTTT. Its protein product is CASSRQDMNTEAFF.

The CDR3 nucleotides read TGTGCCAGCAGTTTAATCCCGGAGGTTGAGCAGTTCTTC. Protein sequence: CASSLIPEVEQFF. The chain recombines TRBV27 with TRBJ2-1, with D possibly being TRBD2 (5 bases). The V and J ends lost 2 bases and 9 bases respectively, with 11 bases between them. CDR1 is MNHEY, CDR2 SMNVEV, per germline (reference sequence). The CDR3 is 13 residues long.

With regard to this clone: One end of the junction varies from germline; a read error may be responsible. The chain has TRBV7-9 and TRBJ2-2, with TRBD2 matching over 13 bases. The CDR3 is 17 residues long. CDR1 SEHNR and CDR2 FQNEAQ come from the germline V gene (reference sequence). DNA of the CDR3: TGTTCCAGCAGCCCCCCGACTAGCGGGGGGTACACCGGGGAGCTGTTTTTT. Its translation: CSSSPPTSGGYTGELFF. Combining the CDR3 with reference TRBV7-9 and TRBJ2-2 gives the whole variable domain DTGVSQNPRHKITKRGQNVTFRCDPISEHNRLYWYRQTLGQGPEFLTYFQNEAQLEKSRLLSDRFSAERPKGSFSTLEIQRTEQGDSAMYLCSSSPPTSGGYTGELFFGEGSRLTVL.

This chain links TRBV27 with TRBJ1-3, with D tentatively TRBD1 (6 bases). The germline CDR1 and CDR2 sequences are MNHEY and SMNVEV (reference sequence). The CDR3 runs to 14 residues. Trimming pared 3 bases from V and 3 bases from J, leaving 9 bases between. This chain's CDR3 is CASSFRGHGNTIYF. Here the CDR3 DNA reads TGTGCCAGCAGTTTCAGGGGACATGGAAACACCATATATTTT.

V is TRBV30 and J is TRBJ2-6; 8 nucleotides align to TRBD1. With V trimmed by 0 bases and J by 0 bases, 10 bases remained unmatched. The CDR3 spans 19 residues. CDR1 is GTSNPN, CDR2 SVGIG, per germline (reference sequence). CDR3 amino acids: CAWSVTHGQGVSGANVLTF. The CDR3 bases are TGTGCCTGGAGTGTAACCCACGGACAGGGAGTCTCTGGGGCCAACGTCCTGACTTTC.

V and J are TRBV11-2 and TRBJ1-2; D remains ambiguous. The germline V gene has CDR1 SGHAT and CDR2 FQNNGV. This CDR3 comprises 13 residues. With 5 bases removed from V and 1 base from J, the gap between germline ends came to 8 bases. CDR3 sequence: CASSRGGNYGYTF. In DNA, the CDR3 is TGTGCCAGCAGCCGGGGTGGTAACTATGGCTACACCTTC.

This chain connects TRBV13 to TRBJ2-3; possibly TRBD1 for D (8 bases). Trimming stripped 5 bases from V and 2 bases from J, with 17 bases between. The CDR3 is made up of 16 amino acids. CDR1 is PRHDT and CDR2 is FYEKMQ in the germline V gene (reference sequence). The CDR3 here is CASSPTGEGDTDTQYF. The DNA of the CDR3 is TGTGCCAGCAGCCCGACAGGGGAGGGCGACACAGATACGCAGTATTTT.

The chain has TRBV6-1 and TRBJ1-1; unclear D gene. V lost 2 bases and J 3 bases, leaving 22 bases between the germline ends. This CDR3 comprises 18 residues. Germline CDR1 MNHNS, CDR2 SASEGT. Written as DNA, the CDR3 is TGTGCCAGCAGTGAAAGGGAGATCGTACTGAAGTGGGACACTGAAGCTTTCTTT. Protein product: CASSEREIVLKWDTEAFF.

For this clone: Germline is not matched at one junction end, which may reflect a read error. This chain joins TRBV11-2 and TRBJ2-7; D gene ambiguous. In germline, CDR1 is SGHAT, CDR2 FQNNGV. The CDR3 covers 12 residues. The CDR3 region has the DNA TGTGCCAGCAGATCCGCGGAGTACGAGCAGTGCTTC. Amino acid sequence: CASRSAEYEQCF.

V is TRBV6-5 and J is TRBJ2-7; the match to TRBD1 covers 8 bases. Trimming removed 4 bases from V and 3 bases from J; junction bases left unmatched: 8. This CDR3 spans 15 amino acids. Per germline, CDR1 MNHEY and CDR2 SVGAGI. This chain's CDR3 is CASSFTDRAGYEQYF. The CDR3 DNA reads TGTGCCAGCAGTTTTACGGACAGGGCTGGCTACGAGCAGTACTTC.